The clone carrying this TCR beta chain came up once. The identical CDR3 is also encoded by other nucleotide sequences in the sample. This table comes from immunoSEQ multiplex PCR, and its TCRdb copy is limited to in-frame clones, with some not included. The repertoire holds under 55,000 clones, approximately 87% seen once, with 6.7% in the top ten. V shed 1 base and J shed 5 bases, with 12 bases lying between them. The CDR3 extends over 14 amino acids. CDR1 is SGHKS, CDR2 YYEKEE, per germline (reference sequence). These data belong to a study of OX40 agonist ivuxolimab in advanced cancers. The clonotype originates from an adult with an advanced solid tumor such as melanoma, head and neck, liver or kidney cancer. This specimen was CD4+ or CD8+ T cells sorted from blood, taken in a trial of the OX40 agonist ivuxolimab. V and J are TRBV5-5 and TRBJ2-5; D gene unclear. CDR3 in DNA: TGTGCCAGCAGCTTGCCTAGGGAAGGGGAGACCCAGTACTTC. This encodes CASSLPREGETQYF.